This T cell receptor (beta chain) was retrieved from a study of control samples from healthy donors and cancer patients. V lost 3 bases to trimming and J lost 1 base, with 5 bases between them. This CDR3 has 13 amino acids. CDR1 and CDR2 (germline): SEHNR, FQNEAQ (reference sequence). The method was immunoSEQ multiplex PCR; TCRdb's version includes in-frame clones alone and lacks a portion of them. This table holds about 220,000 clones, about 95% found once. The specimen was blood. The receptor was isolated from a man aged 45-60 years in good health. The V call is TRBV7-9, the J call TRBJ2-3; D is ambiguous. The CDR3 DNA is TGTGCCAGCAGCTTTCCCGGCACAGATACGCAGTATTTT. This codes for CASSFPGTDTQYF.